A selection of T cell receptor beta chains follows, all from one sample in a study of cytomegalovirus exposure and HLA in healthy donors. Profiling relied on immunoSEQ multiplex PCR, and the TCRdb table lists in-frame clones only, not all of them. The sample consists of roughly 180,000 clones, approximately 81% of them appearing once. The sample consisted of PBMCs. These receptors were taken from a female donor in good health and CMV-seronegative. The CDR3 runs from the conserved cysteine through the conserved F or W. The order of the fields is clone size, V gene, J gene, D gene, CDR3 DNA, CDR3 protein. D genes are given only for firm matches. Clone size appears in some rows only: once, few, many, or a class for an expanded clone.

-,TRBV9,TRBJ2-3,-,TGTGCCAGCAGCGCCCCGGCTAGCGCTCGCTCTAGCACAGATACGCAGTATTTT,CASSAPASARSSTDTQYF
-,TRBV4-3,TRBJ2-1,TRBD2,TGCGCCAGCAGCCAAGATGACGAGCGGGGGGGCTATGAGCAGTTCTTC,CASSQDDERGGYEQFF
-,TRBV6-5,TRBJ2-7,TRBD1,TGTGCCAGCAGCCCATGCAGGGGGCTTGGCGAGCAGTACTTC,CASSPCRGLGEQYF
-,TRBV7-9,TRBJ2-7,TRBD2,TGTGCCAGCAGCGAAACCGGGACTAGGGGCGAGCAGTACTTC,CASSETGTRGEQYF
-,TRBV7-3,TRBJ2-7,-,TGTGCCAGCAGCTTAACTGGTGGCTCTGAGCAGTACTTC,CASSLTGGSEQYF
-,TRBV5-6,TRBJ2-7,-,TGTGCCAGCAGCTTGGACGGGAGCTACGAGCAGTACTTC,CASSLDGSYEQYF
-,TRBV7-2,TRBJ2-1,-,TGTGCCAGCAGCGGACAGAGCTCCTACAATGAGCAGTTCTTC,CASSGQSSYNEQFF
-,TRBV20-1,TRBJ1-5,-,TGCAGGTCGGGGGGGGATCAGCCCCAGCATTTT,CRSGGDQPQHF
few,TRBV15,TRBJ2-5,-,TGTGCCACCAGCAGAGACAGGGGATCTCAAGAGACCCAGTACTTC,CATSRDRGSQETQYF
-,TRBV7-2,TRBJ1-5,-,TGTGCCAGCACTCTATGGGGGGGGAGCAATCAGCCCCAGCATTTT,CASTLWGGSNQPQHF
-,TRBV14,TRBJ2-7,-,TGTGCCAGCAGCCAAGCCAGGTTCTCCTACGAGCAGTACTTC,CASSQARFSYEQYF
-,TRBV5-1,TRBJ2-6,-,TGCGCCAGCAGCCCTACCGGGGGGGCCAACGTCCTGACTTTC,CASSPTGGANVLTF
-,TRBV19,TRBJ1-4,-,TGTGCCAGTAGATCTACCCAGGGTTATGATGAAAAACTGTTTTTT,CASRSTQGYDEKLFF
-,TRBV10-2,TRBJ1-3,TRBD1,TGCGCCAGCAGTGAGACGACAGGGGAGGCCGGAAACACCATATATTTT,CASSETTGEAGNTIYF
-,TRBV15,TRBJ2-3,TRBD1,TGTGCCACCAGCAGTTCCGGGACAGGGGGCACAGATACGCAGTATTTT,CATSSSGTGGTDTQYF
-,TRBV6-6,TRBJ1-4,-,TGTGCCAGCAGTTACCTCCCTCAGGGGTGGGAAAAACTGTTTTTT,CASSYLPQGWEKLFF
once,TRBV11-2,TRBJ2-1,TRBD2,TGTGCCAGCAGCTTAATTAGCGGGAGGGCCCATGAGCAGTTCTTC,CASSLISGRAHEQFF
few,TRBV6-6,TRBJ1-2,-,TGTGCCAGCATGGCCAATCCCCCCGGGGGCTACACCTTC,CASMANPPGGYTF
-,TRBV6-6,TRBJ2-7,-,TGTGCCAGCAGTTTGGAGAGGCTCTCCTACGAGCAGTACTTC,CASSLERLSYEQYF
-,TRBV11-2,TRBJ2-3,-,TGTGCCAGCAGCTTAGATGAGGCCCCAGATACGCAGTATTTT,CASSLDEAPDTQYF
once,TRBV28,TRBJ2-6,-,TGTGCCAGCAGACCAGGGTTGGGGGCCAACGTCCTGACTTTC,CASRPGLGANVLTF
-,TRBV6-1,TRBJ2-7,-,TGTGCCAGCAGTGAAGCTGAGCTTAACGAGCAGTACTTC,CASSEAELNEQYF
-,TRBV4-1,TRBJ2-1,-,TGCGCCAGCAGCCAAGATTGGGAGACAACCCGGGAGCAGTTCTTC,CASSQDWETTREQFF
-,TRBV5-1,TRBJ2-1,TRBD1,TGCGCCAGCCGACAGGGCGGTAGCTCCTACAATGAGCAGTTCTTC,CASRQGGSSYNEQFF
-,TRBV5-5,TRBJ1-3,-,TGTGCCAGCAGCCTAACTCTAGTCTCTGGAAACACCATATATTTT,CASSLTLVSGNTIYF
-,TRBV19,TRBJ1-1,-,TGTGCCAGTAGTCTCGAACGGACGGGATCGGCTGAAGCTTTCTTT,CASSLERTGSAEAFF
-,TRBV27,TRBJ2-1,TRBD2,TGTGCCAGCAGTTATGGCGGCGGAGCGGGAGGGCCCGTGGAGCAGTTCTTC,CASSYGGGAGGPVEQFF
-,TRBV2,TRBJ2-5,TRBD2,TGTGCCAGCAGTGATGGACTAGCGGCCCCAGGGTACTTC,CASSDGLAAPGYF
once,TRBV27,TRBJ1-3,-,TGTGCCAGCAGTTTGGCGGGGGCGCCTGGAAACACCATATATTTT,CASSLAGAPGNTIYF
once,TRBV6-6,TRBJ2-1,-,TGTGCCAGCACCCTTACTGACGGGTCCTACAATGAGCAGTTCTTC,CASTLTDGSYNEQFF
-,TRBV7-6,TRBJ1-4,TRBD1,TGTGCCAGCAGCATCACCGGGACAGGCGGTGAAAAACTGTTTTTT,CASSITGTGGEKLFF
-,TRBV13,TRBJ2-4,-,TGTGCCAGCAGTGGCCGGGGTCTTCAGTACTTC,CASSGRGLQYF
-,TRBV7-9,TRBJ2-7,TRBD2,TGTGCCAGCAGCGTGAGACTAGCGGGAGCTGAAAACGAGCAGTACTTC,CASSVRLAGAENEQYF